These 23 T cell receptor beta chains were all obtained from the same sample, sequenced in a study of CD8+ T cells in alopecia areata. RNA extraction was followed by reverse transcription into cDNA, which acted as the sequencing template. TCRdb's copy holds only in-frame clones and misses some; the assay was immunoSEQ multiplex PCR. This sample has around 140,000 clones, with 40% to 55% found just once. Sample: CD4+ T cells sorted from blood, taken at week 0. The origin of the receptors is a human donor with alopecia areata.

The CDR3 nucleotides are TGTGCCATCAGTGAGTCACAGCCCCCCAGCTACAATGAGCAGTTCTTC. Translation gives CAISESQPPSYNEQFF. The genes are TRBV10-3 and TRBJ2-1; D is uncertain. The germline V gene has CDR1 ENHRY and CDR2 SYGVKD. V was trimmed by 0 bases and J by 3 bases, leaving 12 bases between them. The length of the CDR3 is 16 residues.

The chain carries TRBV2 and TRBJ2-5; D not resolved. The ends were cut back, 7 bases at V and 9 bases at J, with 21 bases in the middle. The CDR3 spans 14 residues. Germline V gives CDR1 SNHLY, CDR2 FYNNEI. CDR3 amino acids: CASTQRNSWKAQYF. The CDR3 DNA sequence: TGTGCCAGCACTCAACGGAACTCATGGAAGGCCCAGTACTTC.

This clone appeared a few times. The chain is built from TRBV5-4 and TRBJ2-5; a possible D gene is TRBD1 (5 bases). V lost 4 bases, J lost 5 bases, and 24 bases lay in between. Germline CDR1 SGHNT, CDR2 YYREEE (reference sequence). The CDR3 contains 17 residues. The CDR3 DNA sequence: TGTGCCAGCAGCATCGGACAAAATACTGGGAAATGGGAGACCCAGTACTTC. Amino acid sequence: CASSIGQNTGKWETQYF.

The chain uses TRBV7-8 and TRBJ1-2; D ambiguous. CDR1 is SGHVS and CDR2 is FQNEAQ in the germline V gene. Trimming left V 5 bases short and J 0 bases short, with 7 bases between. There are 13 residues in the CDR3. CDR3 in DNA: TGTGCCAGCAGCCCAACTTCTAACTATGGCTACACCTTC. This codes for CASSPTSNYGYTF. Supplemented by reference TRBV7-8 and TRBJ1-2, the full variable domain reads GAGVSQSPRYKVAKRGQDVALRCDPISGHVSLFWYQQALGQGPEFLTYFQNEAQLDKSGLPSDRFFAERPEGSVSTLKIQRTQQEDSAVYLCASSPTSNYGYTFGSGTRLTVV.

This chain joins TRBV29-1 and TRBJ2-5, with 8 bases fitting TRBD1. The CDR3 contains 12 residues. V lost 7 bases and J lost 1; bases outside the gene matches: 2. Per germline, CDR1 SQVTM and CDR2 ANQGSEA. CDR3 amino acids: CSAGQGQETQYF. In DNA, the CDR3 is TGCAGCGCCGGACAGGGCCAAGAGACCCAGTACTTC.

This rearrangement joins TRBV30 to TRBJ2-1; D is ambiguous. Germline assignment: CDR1 GTSNPN and CDR2 SVGIG (reference sequence). Trimming cost V 2 bases and J 4 bases, with 12 bases left between them. The CDR3 is made up of 14 amino acids. The CDR3 coding sequence is TGTGCCTGGAGTCGACTTTCCTTATACAATGAGCAGTTCTTC. This codes for CAWSRLSLYNEQFF.

The chain combines TRBV4-2 with TRBJ1-2; TRBD1 matches at 7 bases. The CDR3 has 15 residues. With V trimmed by 0 bases and J by 2 bases, 3 bases remained unmatched. Germline-derived CDR1 and CDR2 are LGHNA and YNFKEQ. The CDR3 region is CASSQEGQTNYGYTF. As DNA, the CDR3 is TGTGCCAGCAGCCAAGAGGGACAGACGAACTATGGCTACACCTTC.

This chain uses TRBV5-1 with TRBJ2-3; the D is unclear. CDR3 length equals 13 residues. The V gene's germline CDR1 is SGHRS and CDR2 YFSETQ. V was cut by 4 bases and J by 0 bases, with 6 bases left in between. The CDR3 nucleotides read TGCGCCAGCAGCCCCGGTAGCACAGATACGCAGTATTTT. This gives the protein CASSPGSTDTQYF.

This clone was seen a handful of times. The chain has TRBV2 and TRBJ2-7; no clear D. Germline lookup yields CDR1 SNHLY and CDR2 FYNNEI. V lost 3 bases and J 5 bases, leaving 11 bases between the germline ends. The CDR3 sequence is 13 residues long. CDR3 sequence reads: CASSDPPVHEQYF. In nucleotides, the CDR3 is TGTGCCAGCAGTGACCCTCCGGTCCACGAGCAGTACTTC.

V is TRBV7-9 and J is TRBJ2-7; the match to TRBD1 covers 9 bases. Germline V gives CDR1 SEHNR, CDR2 FQNEAQ (reference sequence). CDR3 length: 16 amino acids. The trim removed 5 bases at V and 1 base at J, leaving 9 bases unmatched. CDR3 sequence (DNA): TGTGCCAGCAGCCCCGGGACAGGGTTTCTATCCTACGAGCAGTACTTC. Protein sequence: CASSPGTGFLSYEQYF.

V and J are TRBV5-4 and TRBJ2-2; D perhaps matches TRBD2 (6 bases). Looked up from germline, CDR1 is SGHNT and CDR2 is YYREEE (reference sequence). Trimming removed 0 bases from V and 4 bases from J, with 7 bases in between. This CDR3 has 14 residues. The CDR3 protein is CASSLAGVTGELFF. CDR3 bases: TGTGCCAGCAGCTTGGCGGGAGTCACCGGGGAGCTGTTTTTT.

The V gene is TRBV27, the J gene TRBJ2-7; D possibly corresponds to TRBD1 (6 bases). CDR3 length: 16 amino acids. Trimming cost V 4 bases and J 2 bases, with 18 bases left between them. The germline CDR1 and CDR2 sequences are MNHEY and SMNVEV (reference sequence). The CDR3 spells CASSSPLRDTPYEQYF. CDR3 coding DNA: TGTGCCAGCAGTTCACCCCTCCGGGACACCCCCTACGAGCAGTACTTC.

This clone was detected only a few times. The V gene is TRBV4-3, the J gene TRBJ2-3; 8 positions match TRBD1. The junction had 6 bases not matched to a gene; V was cut back by 3 bases and J by 4 bases. Germline V gene data show CDR1 as LGHNA and CDR2 as YSLEER. There are 15 residues in the CDR3. The CDR3 sequence: CASSQDDRGSDTQYF. CDR3 sequence (DNA): TGCGCCAGCAGCCAGGACGACAGGGGTTCAGATACGCAGTATTTT.

This chain joins TRBV23-1 and TRBJ1-5; D not certain. TRBV23-1 is known as an ORF, though its function is uncertain. The length of the CDR3 is 15 residues. V was cut by 3 bases and J by 4 bases, with 13 bases left in between. The CDR3 DNA reads as TGCGCCAGCAGTCACTTCGGACGGGTTAATCAGCCCCAGCATTTT. It yields the protein CASSHFGRVNQPQHF.

The chain links TRBV30 to TRBJ1-1; the D is unclear. V was pared by 2 bases and J by 0 bases, with 10 bases between. CDR3 length equals 14 residues. Germline V gene sequence: CDR1 GTSNPN, CDR2 SVGIG (reference sequence). This chain's CDR3 is CAWSFRALNTEAFF. CDR3 nucleotides: TGTGCCTGGAGTTTTCGGGCATTGAACACTGAAGCTTTCTTT.

This clone was seen more than once but under ten times. V is TRBV29-1 and J is TRBJ2-2; unclear D gene. CDR3 length equals 12 residues. Germline values: CDR1 SQVTM, CDR2 ANQGSEA. V lost 1 base and J 7 bases, leaving 7 bases between the germline ends. For the CDR3, the DNA is TGCAGCGTTGAAGTGGGGATCGGGGAGCTGTTTTTT. Its protein is CSVEVGIGELFF.

This clone occurred a few times. This chain uses TRBV19 with TRBJ2-1, with 7 bases lining up with TRBD1. Germline CDR1 is LNHDA and CDR2 is SQIVND (reference sequence). The V gene end was trimmed by 3 bases and the J gene end by 9 bases; junction bases not matched to a gene: 14. The CDR3 has 16 residues. The DNA for the CDR3 is TGTGCCAGTAGTATTTTGATGGACAGGTCGGGTTCTGAGCAGTTCTTC. This gives the protein CASSILMDRSGSEQFF.

The chain uses TRBV25-1 and TRBJ2-7, with 8 bases that match TRBD1. This CDR3 comprises 15 residues. Trimming cost V 6 bases and J 3 bases; bases outside gene matches: 10. The germline CDR1 and CDR2 sequences are MGHDK and SYGVNS. CDR3 region: CASRETGALGYEQYF. In DNA, the CDR3 is TGTGCCAGCAGGGAGACAGGGGCGCTAGGCTACGAGCAGTACTTC.

The rearrangement joins TRBV2 to TRBJ2-7, with 9 bases fitting TRBD2. The CDR3 extends over 14 amino acids. The ends lost 6 bases at V and 3 bases at J; junction bases unmatched: 6. The germline V gene has CDR1 SNHLY and CDR2 FYNNEI. CDR3 DNA: TGTGCCAGCAGGTTAGCGGGAGCGAGCTACGAGCAGTACTTC. It specifies CASRLAGASYEQYF.

The chain employs TRBV29-1 and TRBJ2-2, with 7 bases fitting TRBD2. CDR1 is SQVTM and CDR2 is ANQGSEA in the germline V gene. The length of the CDR3 is 15 residues. With V trimmed by 6 bases and J by 5 bases, 12 bases remained unmatched. The DNA of the CDR3 is TGCAGCGTAGAACTTCCTAGCGGTTCTACCGGGGAGCTGTTTTTT. Amino acid sequence: CSVELPSGSTGELFF.

This chain uses TRBV25-1 with TRBJ2-1; possibly TRBD1 for D (5 bases). The V and J ends lost 4 bases and 4 bases respectively, with 23 bases between them. The length of the CDR3 is 18 residues. CDR1 MGHDK and CDR2 SYGVNS come from the germline V gene. For the CDR3, the DNA is TGTGCCAGCAGTGGAAAAAGACAGCAGGCGGCAGGTTACAATGAGCAGTTCTTC. Its translation: CASSGKRQQAAGYNEQFF.

The chain has TRBV18 and TRBJ2-7; D is possibly TRBD1 (5 bases). V lost 3 bases to trimming and J lost 12 bases, with 15 bases between them. Germline V gene data show CDR1 as KGHSH and CDR2 as LQKENI. The CDR3 sequence is 12 residues long. The CDR3, as DNA: TGTGCCAGCTCACCGAGCCAGGGAATAGGGTACTTC. Translated, it gives CASSPSQGIGYF.

This clone was counted only a few times. This rearrangement joins TRBV10-3 to TRBJ2-5; D is undetermined. This CDR3 is 12 amino acids long. Germline loops: CDR1 ENHRY, CDR2 SYGVKD. Trimming left V 3 bases short and J 5 bases short, with 7 bases between. Here the CDR3 reads CAISEGLETQYF. The CDR3 coding sequence is TGTGCCATCAGTGAAGGTCTTGAGACCCAGTACTTC.